One and the same sample provided the 19 T cell receptor beta chains below, sequenced in a study of T-cell reconstitution after alpha-beta-depleted transplantation in children. The TCRbeta library incorporated unique molecular identifiers. TCRdb re-derived calls from the PCR reads in MiXCR, one entry per CDR3 protein. The sample lists 440,000 or so distinct CDR3 sequences; around 46% were seen once. The sequenced sample was PBMCs, obtained before TCRalphabeta/CD19-depleted stem cell transplant. The receptors derive from a girl aged 2 to 10 with aplastic anemia, due to receive a stem cell transplant.

The chain uses TRBV15 and TRBJ2-5; D is unresolved. Germline CDR1 LNHNV, CDR2 YYDKDF (reference sequence). V shed 4 bases and J shed 0 bases, with 12 bases lying between them. The CDR3 length is 15 residues. CDR3 nucleotides: TGTGCCACCAGCATTTCTGGGGTTAACCAAGAGACCCAGTACTTC. It is translated as CATSISGVNQETQYF. Variable domain in full (rest from reference TRBV15 and TRBJ2-5): DAMVIQNPRYQVTQFGKPVTLSCSQTLNHNVMYWYQQKSSQAPKLLFHYYDKDFNNEADTPDNFQSRRPNTSFCFLDIRSPGLGDTAMYLCATSISGVNQETQYFGPGTRLLVL.

This clonotype was recorded at least ten times. This chain uses TRBV4-1 with TRBJ1-1, with no clear D. The CDR3 runs to 16 residues. The germline V and J ends were trimmed by 0 bases and 0 bases, with 11 bases remaining between them. The germline V gene has CDR1 MGHRA and CDR2 YSYEKL. CDR3 amino acids: CASSQEGSLMNTEAFF. As DNA, the CDR3 is TGCGCCAGCAGCCAAGAGGGCAGCCTCATGAACACTGAAGCTTTCTTT.

This clonotype has only a few counts. The genes are TRBV12-3 or TRBV12-4 and TRBJ2-1, with a tentative D call TRBD2 (6 bases). The CDR3 extends over 18 amino acids. V lost 6 bases to trimming and J lost 4 bases, with 25 bases between them. The CDR3 sequence is CASSTTGSASYGYNEQFF. CDR3 DNA sequence: TGTGCCAGCAGCACGACCGGGAGCGCTAGTTACGGGTACAATGAGCAGTTCTTC.

This clonotype was seen a handful of times. The rearrangement joins TRBV2 to TRBJ2-2; 8 nucleotides agree with TRBD1. This CDR3 has 16 amino acids. V shed 5 bases, J shed 5 bases, and the junction held 10 bases outside the gene matches. The germline gives CDR1 SNHLY, CDR2 FYNNEI. CDR3 amino acids: CASSHYRDRFTGELFF. The CDR3 nucleotides read TGTGCCAGCAGTCATTATCGGGACAGGTTTACCGGGGAGCTGTTTTTT.

This clonotype was picked up a small number of times. The chain has TRBV10-3 and TRBJ2-7, with TRBD1 as a possible D gene (5 bases). V gave up 0 bases and J gave up 2 bases, with 8 bases separating them. CDR1 is ENHRY and CDR2 is SYGVKD in the germline V gene. The CDR3 sequence is 14 residues long. The CDR3 bases are TGTGCCATCAGTGAGTCAGGCAGGGCCTACGAGCAGTACTTC. Translated: CAISESGRAYEQYF.

This clonotype was observed many times. The J gene is TRBJ1-1, the V gene TRBV15; D unclear. The CDR3 consists of 13 residues. From germline, CDR1 is LNHNV and CDR2 YYDKDF (reference sequence). Trimming took off 1 base at V and 4 bases at J, with 7 bases between the two ends. As DNA, the CDR3 is TGTGCCACCAGCAGAGTCCCTGGCACTGAAGCTTTCTTT. It translates to CATSRVPGTEAFF.

J is TRBJ2-5 and V is TRBV7-2; 10 bases are a match to TRBD2. Germline CDR1 reads SGHTA; CDR2 reads FQGNSA. The CDR3 consists of 17 residues. After removal of 3 bases from V and 2 bases from J, the junction contained 9 bases not matched to a gene. CDR3 bases: TGTGCCAGCAGCTTCGGAATTAGCGGGAGGAGGCAAGAGACCCAGTACTTC. Its protein product is CASSFGISGRRQETQYF.

The table lists this clonotype with a few counts. The rearrangement uses TRBV14 and TRBJ1-6, with D possibly TRBD1 on 6 matching bases. Trimming took 0 bases from V and 9 from J, leaving 18 bases between them. The CDR3 is made up of 17 amino acids. Germline lookup yields CDR1 SGHDN and CDR2 FVKESK. CDR3 coding DNA: TGTGCCAGCAGCCAAGAGCGTCGGGGGCGGAATGGTTCACCCCTCCACTTT. It yields the protein CASSQERRGRNGSPLHF.

The V gene is TRBV20-1, the J gene TRBJ2-3; 10 nucleotides line up with TRBD2. This CDR3 is 12 amino acids long. The trim removed 3 bases at V and 9 bases at J, leaving 3 bases unmatched. Per the germline V gene, CDR1 is DFQATT and CDR2 is SNEGSKA (reference sequence). The CDR3 sequence is CSARTSGLTQYF. The CDR3, as DNA: TGCAGTGCTAGGACTAGCGGGTTAACGCAGTATTTT.

This chain connects TRBV12-3 or TRBV12-4 to TRBJ1-2; 11 bases fit TRBD1. The CDR3 length is 15 residues. The V and J ends lost 8 bases and 7 bases, in that order; junction bases with no gene match: 12. DNA of the CDR3: TGTGCCAGCGCGTTCAGGGACAGGGGGAGAGGTGGCTACACCTTC. This codes for CASAFRDRGRGGYTF.

This clonotype was seen many times. The chain carries TRBV6-5 and TRBJ1-1; TRBD1 agrees at 11 bases. CDR1 and CDR2 from the germline V gene are MNHEY and SVGAGI. Unmatched junction bases numbered 10, after V lost 4 bases and J lost 0 bases. This CDR3 is 18 amino acids long. CDR3 residues: CASSSSDRGLFMNTEAFF. CDR3 bases: TGTGCCAGCAGTTCATCGGACAGGGGGCTATTCATGAACACTGAAGCTTTCTTT.

The chain carries TRBV5-1 and TRBJ2-1; D might be TRBD2 (5 bases). CDR1 and CDR2 from the germline V gene are SGHRS and YFSETQ. Trimming stripped 0 bases from V and 8 bases from J, with 12 bases between. The CDR3 is 14 amino acids. The CDR3 nucleotides read TGCGCCAGCAGCTTGGGTCAGTTGGGAGATGAGCAGTTCTTC. This translates into CASSLGQLGDEQFF. The variable domain in full, completed from reference TRBV5-1 and TRBJ2-1, reads KAGVTQTPRYLIKTRGQQVTLSCSPISGHRSVSWYQQTPGQGLQFLFEYFSETQRNKGNFPGRFSGRQFSNSRSEMNVSTLELGDSALYLCASSLGQLGDEQFFGPGTRLTVL.

V gene TRBV10-3 combines with J gene TRBJ2-7, with TRBD1 matching over 8 bases. Germline V CDR1 and CDR2: ENHRY, SYGVKD. Trimming cost V 3 bases and J 2 bases; bases outside gene matches: 3. The CDR3 covers 14 residues. The CDR3 DNA is TGTGCCATCAGTGATTGGGACAGGACCTACGAGCAGTACTTC. Translated: CAISDWDRTYEQYF.

This chain joins TRBV20-1 and TRBJ2-3, with 11 bases that match TRBD2. CDR1 is DFQATT and CDR2 is SNEGSKA in the germline V gene (reference sequence). With 0 bases clipped from V and 3 bases from J, the junction kept 8 bases outside the gene matches. The CDR3 runs to 17 residues. This chain's CDR3 is CSARDRPSGRLTDTQYF. CDR3 DNA sequence: TGCAGTGCTAGAGATAGGCCTAGCGGGAGGCTAACAGATACGCAGTATTTT.

This clonotype was detected only a few times. The J gene is TRBJ2-7, the V gene TRBV7-2; D possibly corresponds to TRBD2 (5 bases). Germline CDR1 is SGHTA and CDR2 is FQGNSA. Trimming took 1 base from V and 2 from J, leaving 12 bases between them. This CDR3 is 15 amino acids long. CDR3 DNA sequence: TGTGCCAGCAGCTTAGATCGGGGTCTTACCTACGAGCAGTACTTC. Protein sequence: CASSLDRGLTYEQYF. Variable domain in full (rest from reference TRBV7-2 and TRBJ2-7): GAGVSQSPSNKVTEKGKDVELRCDPISGHTALYWYRQSLGQGLEFLIYFQGNSAPDKSGLPSDRFSAERTGGSVSTLTIQRTQQEDSAVYLCASSLDRGLTYEQYFGPGTRLTVT.

The table lists this clonotype with a few counts. The rearrangement uses TRBV7-9 and TRBJ2-1, with D possibly matching TRBD2 (5 bases). From germline, CDR1 is SEHNR and CDR2 FQNEAQ (reference sequence). The germline V and J ends were trimmed by 4 bases and 0 bases, with 13 bases remaining between them. The length of the CDR3 is 16 residues. DNA for the CDR3: TGTGCCAGCAGCTCGCCAGCGGATAGCTCCTACAATGAGCAGTTCTTC. Residues: CASSSPADSSYNEQFF. Based on the CDR3 plus reference TRBV7-9 and TRBJ2-1, the full variable domain is DTGVSQNPRHKITKRGQNVTFRCDPISEHNRLYWYRQTLGQGPEFLTYFQNEAQLEKSRLLSDRFSAERPKGSFSTLEIQRTEQGDSAMYLCASSSPADSSYNEQFFGPGTRLTVL.

This clonotype was observed at least ten times. This chain connects TRBV6-4 to TRBJ2-2; D unresolved. CDR1 is MRHNA, CDR2 SNTAGT, per germline. The CDR3 runs 13 residues. V was pared by 6 bases and J by 9 bases, with 14 bases between. Here the CDR3 DNA reads TGTGCCAGCAGAGCTCCAGATACTTGGGAGCTGTTTTTT. This gives the protein CASRAPDTWELFF.

The chain employs TRBV7-9 and TRBJ2-5; D is possibly TRBD2 (7 bases). Per germline, CDR1 SEHNR and CDR2 FQNEAQ (reference sequence). Trimming left V 2 bases short and J 4 bases short, with 14 bases between. This CDR3 has 15 residues. CDR3 in amino acids: CASSLLAGARETQYF. The DNA of the CDR3 is TGTGCCAGCAGCTTATTGGCGGGGGCTAGAGAGACCCAGTACTTC.

The CDR3 DNA follows: TGCGCCAGCAGCCAAAGGGGGACCTCCGCCGGGGAGCTGTTTTTT. Protein: CASSQRGTSAGELFF. The chain links TRBV4-1 to TRBJ2-2; maybe TRBD1 (6 bases). This CDR3 is 15 amino acids long. Germline loops: CDR1 MGHRA, CDR2 YSYEKL. V shed 2 bases and J shed 6 bases, with 13 bases lying between them.